This record covers a single TCR beta chain. As yet, its antigen is unknown. TCR beta cDNA libraries included unique molecular identifiers. TCRdb called the PCR reads again in MiXCR, with one record for every CDR3 protein. The table has about 460,000 distinct CDR3 sequences, around 40% seen once. The data are from a study of post-analysis software for immune sequencing data. Study conclusions and caveats: Those with multiple sclerosis, the patient group, showed significantly lower normalized Chao1 diversity than controls. With TRBV5-6, TRBV5-1 and TRBV20-1 included, about five TRBV segments were more frequent in patients than in controls.

The CDR3 is made up of 12 amino acids. Germline assignment: CDR1 SQVTM and CDR2 ANQGSEA. The ends were cut back, 7 bases at V and 9 bases at J, with 18 bases in the middle. The V and J genes are TRBV29-1 and TRBJ2-5; a possible D gene is TRBD1 (5 bases). This sequence was found in a girl aged 10-17 years with multiple sclerosis. The sequencing input was blood. The CDR3 nucleotides read TGCAGCGGGGTGGGGCGTGCAAAGGCCCAGTACTTC. It yields the protein CSGVGRAKAQYF.